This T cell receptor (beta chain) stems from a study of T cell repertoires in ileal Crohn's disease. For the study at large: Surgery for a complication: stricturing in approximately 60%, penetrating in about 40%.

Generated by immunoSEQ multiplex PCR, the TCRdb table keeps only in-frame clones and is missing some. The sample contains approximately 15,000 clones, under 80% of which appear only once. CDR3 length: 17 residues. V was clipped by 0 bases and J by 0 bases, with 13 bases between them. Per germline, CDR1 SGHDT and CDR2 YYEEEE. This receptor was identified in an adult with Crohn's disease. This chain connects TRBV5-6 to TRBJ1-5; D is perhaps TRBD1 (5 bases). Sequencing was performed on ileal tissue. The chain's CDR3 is CASSLGGTGDSNQPQHF. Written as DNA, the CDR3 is TGTGCCAGCAGCTTGGGGGGAACAGGCGATAGCAATCAGCCCCAGCATTTT.